The sample holds a few counts of the clone carrying this T cell receptor beta chain. These data come from a study of long-term antiretroviral therapy in people with HIV. Germline V gene data show CDR1 as MNHNY and CDR2 as SVGAGI (reference sequence). V dropped 1 base and J dropped 5 bases, with 6 bases sitting between them. The CDR3 extends over 13 amino acids. Sequencing relied on immunoSEQ assay v3.0, run at survey level. Per-sample targets for sequencing were 40,000-50,000 T-cell genomes. The table came from immunoSEQ multiplex PCR; TCRdb's copy has only in-frame clones and leaves some out. The table has about 28,000 clones, approximately 80% seen once; the top ten hold roughly 7.3%.

The source of this sequence is a middle-aged man with HIV. The chain links TRBV6-6 to TRBJ1-5; no clear D gene. The input for sequencing was unsorted PBMCs, taken 0.3 years after starting antiretroviral therapy. For the CDR3, the DNA is TGTGCCAGCAGTTACTACACCGATCAGCCCCAGCATTTT. Amino acids: CASSYYTDQPQHF.